The present entry profiles one T cell receptor beta chain with its context. The trim removed 5 bases at V and 5 bases at J, leaving 14 bases unmatched. The CDR3 is made up of 17 amino acids. Germline assignment: CDR1 SGHTA and CDR2 FQGNSA. This entry belongs to a study of control samples from healthy donors and cancer patients. Clones were read by immunoSEQ multiplex PCR, and TCRdb kept only the in-frame ones, dropping some. The sample lists more than 120,000 clones, about 91% occurring once. The clonotype originates from a man younger than 45 in good health. V gene TRBV7-2 combines with J gene TRBJ2-7, with 11 bases lining up with TRBD2. What was sequenced was blood. The CDR3 protein is CASSPPLAGGSSHEQYF. DNA for the CDR3: TGTGCCAGCAGCCCCCCGCTAGCGGGGGGCTCATCCCACGAGCAGTACTTC.